The T cell receptor beta chain under discussion was sequenced for a study of blood T cell repertoires in COVID-19 (dated by TCRdb to about 2020). Background for the entire study: Collaborator samples came from the United States, Italy and Spain and covered acute and convalescent phases of COVID-19. Deeply sampled blood TCRbeta repertoires from subjects exposed to, actively infected with, or recovered from COVID-19 were included in the dataset. The prospective study material was composed of cDNA or gDNA derived from T cells, B-cell-depleted T cells, or PBMCs. The repertoires were released in a freely available public database intended as a resource for research on the immune response to SARS-CoV-2. Samples were obtained from the ongoing ImmuneRACE study (first 160 participants) and from over 1,000 subjects provided by 6 global collaborators. Nearly every sample came with metadata listing a de-identified subject ID, COVID-19 status, age in years and sex. Where HLA class I and class II types were available, the types were taken from metadata supplied by the sample provider, not from assay-based typing. Results and caveats for the whole study, not just this receptor: How much clinical and demographic metadata was included differed by source and by participant, and the metadata was provided uncurated.

To note about this clone: No cognate antigen has been identified for it. No qualities accompany the bases; no much larger clone lies one base away.

TCRbeta CDR3 regions were amplified from genomic DNA by means of the immunoSEQ Assay, a bias-controlled multiplex PCR. Processing in the source paper ran as follows. Within the assay, amplification of reference gene primers was used to estimate how many nucleated cells each sample contained. To quantify the absolute abundance of each unique TCRbeta CDR3 rearrangement, sequence reads were collapsed and filtered. For each sample, productive Simpson clonality was calculated as the square root of Simpson's diversity index over productive rearrangements. As stored in TCRdb, this immuneACCESS dataset retains in-frame rearrangements with V and J assigned. A fraction of the clones does not appear; measured against another copy, unresolved V genes explain less than half of the discrepancy, and the remainder lacks a known reason. The V and J calls and the clone size are those of that table, but D and trimming were determined from the DNA. The sample profile shows approximately 200,000 clones; around 87% of them were found once. The ten largest clones add up to approximately 2.2% of the sample.

Inclusive of the bounding cysteine and phenylalanine, the CDR3 is 14 residues long. Only CDR3 DNA is held: 42 bases, read in frame from base 1. Trimming takes 10 bases off V and 6 bases off J; junction bases not matched to a gene: 7. The germline V gene specifies KGHDR as CDR1 and SFDVKD as CDR2. Enrolling through a virtual design, the prospective study's participants ranged in age from about 18 to 89 years and lived across 24 United States geographic areas. To assign participants to cohorts, the prospective study relied on clinical history that participants themselves reported in a screening survey and a study questionnaire. For ImmuneRACE Cohort 3, a participant was defined as recovered based on two consecutive negative NP/OP PCR tests, clearance by a healthcare professional, or resolution of symptoms. In the prospective study, mobile phlebotomists collected whole blood, serum and a nasopharyngeal or oropharyngeal swab from each participant. Over a roughly 2-month period, participants in the prospective study had the option of providing additional blood draws and questionnaires. Prospective study blood samples were shipped either frozen or at room temperature before DNA extraction.

This receptor was taken from a woman aged 25 to 39 who had recovered from COVID-19. The sample taken for sequencing was PBMCs or T cells enriched from blood (not recorded which). Recombination linked TRBV24-1 to TRBJ1-4; TRBD1 matches 10 bases in the middle. The CDR3 reads as follows: CATEYGTGDEKLFF. The DNA sequence is given as TGTGCCACGGAGTACGGGACAGGGGATGAAAAACTGTTTTTT.